Listed here are 7 T cell receptor beta chains from one sample, sequenced in a study of T cell responses to AZD1222 COVID-19 vaccine. The table came from immunoSEQ multiplex PCR; TCRdb's copy has only in-frame clones and leaves some out. The sample lists approximately 200,000 clones; roughly 94% were seen once. The specimen was peripheral blood, collected 28 days after the second dose of the MenACWY control vaccine. These receptors originate from an adult who received the MenACWY meningococcal vaccine as a control.

V is TRBV7-3 and J is TRBJ2-7; perhaps TRBD1 as D (6 bases). Trimming stripped 0 bases from V and 4 bases from J, with 10 bases between. Germline V lookup: CDR1 SGHTA, CDR2 FQGTGA. CDR3 length: 14 amino acids. The CDR3 region is CASSLTGRGYEQYF. CDR3 in DNA: TGTGCCAGCAGCTTAACGGGCAGGGGTTACGAGCAGTACTTC.

The rearrangement joins TRBV14 to TRBJ2-3; D remains unclear. V lost 3 bases and J 4 bases, leaving 8 bases between the germline ends. The germline V gene encodes CDR1 SGHDN and CDR2 FVKESK. The CDR3 is 13 amino acids. The CDR3 spells CASSQPGADTQYF. In DNA form, the CDR3 reads TGTGCCAGCAGCCAGCCGGGCGCAGATACGCAGTATTTT.

This clone appeared once. CDR3 residues: CASSHSWGAGLGELFF. The DNA for the CDR3 is TGTGCCAGCAGCCACTCGTGGGGGGCCGGGCTCGGGGAGCTGTTTTTT. The chain is built from TRBV5-6 and TRBJ2-2, with D possibly called TRBD1 or TRBD2 (6 bases each). The ends were cut back, 4 bases at V and 7 bases at J, with 20 bases in the middle. Germline CDR1 reads SGHDT; CDR2 reads YYEEEE. The CDR3 runs to 16 residues.

The genes are TRBV27 and TRBJ1-2; possible D gene TRBD1, 5 bases. The CDR3 sequence is 15 residues long. The V gene lost 2 bases and the J gene lost 1 base, with 11 bases spanning the gap. The V gene's germline CDR1 is MNHEY and CDR2 SMNVEV (reference sequence). In nucleotides, the CDR3 is TGTGCCAGCAGTTTAGGGGCGGGGCTTAACTATGGCTACACCTTC. As protein: CASSLGAGLNYGYTF.

The chain couples TRBV6-2 or TRBV6-3 to TRBJ2-2, with unresolved D. The V gene's germline CDR1 is MNHEY and CDR2 SVGEGT. The CDR3 has 11 residues. V lost 3 bases, J lost 9 bases, and 5 bases lay in between. The CDR3 sequence: CASSYIRELFF. The CDR3 DNA sequence: TGTGCCAGCAGTTATATCCGGGAGCTGTTTTTT.

V is TRBV30 and J is TRBJ1-6; possibly TRBD1 for D (5 bases). This CDR3 comprises 15 residues. Germline CDR1 GTSNPN, CDR2 SVGIG (reference sequence). V lost 0 bases and J lost 5, with 11 bases in between. The DNA of the CDR3 is TGTGCCTGGAGTGTATTAGGGGTTCATAATTCACCCCTCCACTTT. It is translated as CAWSVLGVHNSPLHF.

The V call is TRBV9, the J call TRBJ2-3; no firm D call. The CDR3 length is 16 residues. The V gene lost 3 bases and the J gene lost 0 bases, with 14 bases spanning the gap. CDR1 is SGDLS, CDR2 YYNGEE, per germline. The CDR3 DNA follows: TGTGCCAGCAGCGGCCAGACTTTGGCTAGCACAGATACGCAGTATTTT. Its translation: CASSGQTLASTDTQYF.